This TCR beta chain was found in a study of CD8 T cells in Susac syndrome. In this sample, this clonotype turned up once. Mismatch with germline at one junction end may stem from a read error. Reverse transcription used roughly 0.45 to 1 ug RNA and random hexamers. The immunoSEQ assay covered 54 Vbeta and 13 Jbeta segments for CDR3. TCRdb used MiXCR to reprocess the immunoSEQ multiplex PCR reads, holding one entry per CDR3 protein. The sample has approximately 270,000 distinct CDR3 sequences; 80% to 95% are singletons. CDR3 length: 14 residues. Germline assignment: CDR1 MNHNY and CDR2 SVGAGI (reference sequence). The T cells that were sequenced for TCR beta were CD8+ and CD4+ cells from blood. TEMRA cells were FACS-enriched, with CD8+ and CD4+ T cells isolated negatively.

The receptor's source is a human donor with multiple sclerosis. V usage is TRBV6-6 and J usage is TRBJ1-1; D gene unclear. Input material: CD4+ T cells from PBMCs. This CDR3 is CASSRGVGNAEAFF. In DNA form, the CDR3 reads TGTGCCAGCAGCCGCGGGGTGGGGAACGCTGAAGCTTTCTTT.